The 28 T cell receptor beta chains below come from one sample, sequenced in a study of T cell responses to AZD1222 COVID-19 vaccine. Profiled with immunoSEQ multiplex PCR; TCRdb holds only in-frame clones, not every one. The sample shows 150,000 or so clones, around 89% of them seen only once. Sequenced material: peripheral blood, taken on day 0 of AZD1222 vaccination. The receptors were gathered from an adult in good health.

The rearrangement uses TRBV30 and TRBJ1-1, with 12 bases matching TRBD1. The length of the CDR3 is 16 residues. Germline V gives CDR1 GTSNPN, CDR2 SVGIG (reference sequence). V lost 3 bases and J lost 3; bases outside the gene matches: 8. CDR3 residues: CAWRGGQGASDTEAFF. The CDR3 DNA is TGTGCCTGGAGGGGGGGACAGGGGGCCTCGGACACTGAAGCTTTCTTT.

The CDR3 region is CASSLITGESPLHF. The CDR3 bases are TGTGCCAGCAGTTTAATAACAGGGGAATCACCCCTCCACTTT. The V gene is TRBV28, the J gene TRBJ1-6, with 7 positions matching TRBD1. Germline trimming cut 2 bases from V and 10 bases from J; bases unmatched to any gene: 5. This CDR3 comprises 14 residues. From germline, CDR1 is MDHEN and CDR2 SYDVKM.

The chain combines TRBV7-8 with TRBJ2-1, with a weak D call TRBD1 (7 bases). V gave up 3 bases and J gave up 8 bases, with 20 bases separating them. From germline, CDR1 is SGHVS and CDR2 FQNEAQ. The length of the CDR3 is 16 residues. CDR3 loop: CASSFEGRGGGDEQFF. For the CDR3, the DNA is TGTGCCAGCAGCTTCGAGGGTAGAGGAGGGGGCGATGAGCAGTTCTTC.

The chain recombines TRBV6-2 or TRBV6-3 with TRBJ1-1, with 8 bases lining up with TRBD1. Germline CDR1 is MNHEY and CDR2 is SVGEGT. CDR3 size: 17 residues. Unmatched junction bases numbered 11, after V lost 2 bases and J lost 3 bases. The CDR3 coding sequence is TGTGCCAGCAGTTACACGCAGGGGGCCAAACCAGACACTGAAGCTTTCTTT. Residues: CASSYTQGAKPDTEAFF.

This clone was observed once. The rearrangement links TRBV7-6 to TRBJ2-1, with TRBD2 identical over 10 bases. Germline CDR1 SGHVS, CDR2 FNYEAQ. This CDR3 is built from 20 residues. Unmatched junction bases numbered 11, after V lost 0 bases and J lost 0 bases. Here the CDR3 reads CASSLALAGVITSSYNEQFF. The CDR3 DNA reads TGTGCCAGCAGCTTAGCCCTAGCGGGAGTCATTACTAGCTCCTACAATGAGCAGTTCTTC.

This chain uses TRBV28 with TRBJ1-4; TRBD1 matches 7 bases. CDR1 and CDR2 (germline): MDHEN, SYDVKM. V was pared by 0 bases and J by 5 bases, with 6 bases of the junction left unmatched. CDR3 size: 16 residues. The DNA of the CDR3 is TGTGCCAGCAGTTTATGGTCCAGGGGGAAGAATGAAAAACTGTTTTTT. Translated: CASSLWSRGKNEKLFF.

Here the CDR3 DNA reads TGCAGTGCTAGTAGGGGTGAAGCTTTCTTT. This sequence encodes CSASRGEAFF. This rearrangement joins TRBV20-1 to TRBJ1-1; maybe TRBD1 (5 bases). V lost 3 bases to trimming and J lost 7 bases, with 6 bases between them. This CDR3 spans 10 amino acids. Per the germline V gene, CDR1 is DFQATT and CDR2 is SNEGSKA (reference sequence).

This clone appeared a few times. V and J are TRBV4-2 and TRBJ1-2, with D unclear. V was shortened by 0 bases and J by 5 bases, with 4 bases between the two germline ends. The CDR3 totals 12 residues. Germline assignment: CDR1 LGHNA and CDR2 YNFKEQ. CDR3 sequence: CASSQEGYGYTF. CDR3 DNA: TGTGCCAGCAGCCAAGAGGGTTATGGCTACACCTTC.

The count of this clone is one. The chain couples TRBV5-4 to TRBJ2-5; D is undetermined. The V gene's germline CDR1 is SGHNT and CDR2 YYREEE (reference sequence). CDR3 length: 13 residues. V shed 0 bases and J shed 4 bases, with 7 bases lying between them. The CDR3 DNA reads TGTGCCAGCAGCTTGGGGGGATCAGAGACCCAGTACTTC. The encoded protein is CASSLGGSETQYF.

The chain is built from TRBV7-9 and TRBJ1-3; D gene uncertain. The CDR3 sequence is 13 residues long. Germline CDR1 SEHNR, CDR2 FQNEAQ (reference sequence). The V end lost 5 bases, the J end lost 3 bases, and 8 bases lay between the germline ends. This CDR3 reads CASSLYYGNTIYF. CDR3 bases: TGTGCCAGCAGCCTTTACTATGGAAACACCATATATTTT. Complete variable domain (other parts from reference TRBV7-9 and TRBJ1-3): DTGVSQNPRHKITKRGQNVTFRCDPISEHNRLYWYRQTLGQGPEFLTYFQNEAQLEKSRLLSDRFSAERPKGSFSTLEIQRTEQGDSAMYLCASSLYYGNTIYFGEGSWLTVV.

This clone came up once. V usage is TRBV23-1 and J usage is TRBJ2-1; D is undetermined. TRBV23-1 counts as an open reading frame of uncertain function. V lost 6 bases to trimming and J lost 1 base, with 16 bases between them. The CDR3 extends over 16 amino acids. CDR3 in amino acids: CASRSLTEISYNEQFF. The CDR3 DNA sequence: TGCGCCAGCAGATCCTTGACGGAGATTTCCTACAATGAGCAGTTCTTC.

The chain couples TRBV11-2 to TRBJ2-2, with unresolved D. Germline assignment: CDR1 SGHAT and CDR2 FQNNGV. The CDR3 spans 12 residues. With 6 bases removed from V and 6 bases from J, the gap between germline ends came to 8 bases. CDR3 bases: TGTGCCAGCAGTCAGGTGGCCGGGGAGCTGTTTTTT. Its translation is CASSQVAGELFF.

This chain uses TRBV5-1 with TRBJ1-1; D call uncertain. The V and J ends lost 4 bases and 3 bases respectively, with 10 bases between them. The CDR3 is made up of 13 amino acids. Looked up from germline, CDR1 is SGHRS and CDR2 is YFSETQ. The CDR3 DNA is TGCGCCAGCAGCCGCCATGGTGACACTGAAGCTTTCTTT. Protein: CASSRHGDTEAFF. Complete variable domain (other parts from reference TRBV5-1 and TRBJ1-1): KAGVTQTPRYLIKTRGQQVTLSCSPISGHRSVSWYQQTPGQGLQFLFEYFSETQRNKGNFPGRFSGRQFSNSRSEMNVSTLELGDSALYLCASSRHGDTEAFFGQGTRLTVV.

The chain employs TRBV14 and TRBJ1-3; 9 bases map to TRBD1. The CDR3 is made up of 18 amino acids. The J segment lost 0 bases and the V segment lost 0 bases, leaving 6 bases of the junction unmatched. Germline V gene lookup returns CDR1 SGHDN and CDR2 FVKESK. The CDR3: CASSQDPTGGFSGNTIYF. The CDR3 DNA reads TGTGCCAGCAGCCAAGATCCGACAGGGGGGTTCTCTGGAAACACCATATATTTT. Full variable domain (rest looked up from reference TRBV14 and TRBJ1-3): EAGVTQFPSHSVIEKGQTVTLRCDPISGHDNLYWYRRVMGKEIKFLLHFVKESKQDESGMPNNRFLAERTGGTYSTLKVQPAELEDSGVYFCASSQDPTGGFSGNTIYFGEGSWLTVV.

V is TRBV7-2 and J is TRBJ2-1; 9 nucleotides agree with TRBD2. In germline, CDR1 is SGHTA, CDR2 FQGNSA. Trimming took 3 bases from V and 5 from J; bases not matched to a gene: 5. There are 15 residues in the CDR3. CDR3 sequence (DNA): TGTGCCAGCAGCTTTGGCGGGGGGGGGAACAATGAGCAGTTCTTC. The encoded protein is CASSFGGGGNNEQFF.

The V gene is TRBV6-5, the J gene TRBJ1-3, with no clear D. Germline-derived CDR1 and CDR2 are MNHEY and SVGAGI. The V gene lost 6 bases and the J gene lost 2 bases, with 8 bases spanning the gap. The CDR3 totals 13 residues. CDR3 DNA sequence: TGTGCCAGCAGCCCCCGTCCTGGAAACACCATATATTTT. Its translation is CASSPRPGNTIYF.

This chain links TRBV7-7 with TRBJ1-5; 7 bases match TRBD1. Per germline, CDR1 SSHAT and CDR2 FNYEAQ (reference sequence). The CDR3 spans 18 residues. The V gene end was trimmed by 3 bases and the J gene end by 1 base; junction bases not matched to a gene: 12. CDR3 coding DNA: TGTGCCAGCAGCTTCTTTCTAGGGGGCCAGAGAAGCAATCAGCCCCAGCATTTT. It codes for CASSFFLGGQRSNQPQHF.

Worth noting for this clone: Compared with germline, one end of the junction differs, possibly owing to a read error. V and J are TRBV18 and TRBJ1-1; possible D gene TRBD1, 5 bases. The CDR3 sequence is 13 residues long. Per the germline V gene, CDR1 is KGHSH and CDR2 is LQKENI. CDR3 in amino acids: CQTGTGLNTEAFF. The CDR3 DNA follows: TGCCAGACGGGGACGGGGCTGAACACTGAAGCTTTCTTT.

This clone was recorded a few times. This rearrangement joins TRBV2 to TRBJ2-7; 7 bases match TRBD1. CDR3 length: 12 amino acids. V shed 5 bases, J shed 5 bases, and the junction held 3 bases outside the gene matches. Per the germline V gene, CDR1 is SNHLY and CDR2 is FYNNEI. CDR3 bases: TGTGCCAGCAGTTACACAGGGGACGAGCAGTACTTC. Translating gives CASSYTGDEQYF.

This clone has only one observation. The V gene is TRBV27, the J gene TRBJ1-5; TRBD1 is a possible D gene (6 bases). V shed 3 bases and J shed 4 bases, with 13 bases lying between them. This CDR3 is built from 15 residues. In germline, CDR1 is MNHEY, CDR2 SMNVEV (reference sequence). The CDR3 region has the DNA TGTGCCAGCAGTTTGGGGGCGATAGGAAATCAGCCCCAGCATTTT. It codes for CASSLGAIGNQPQHF.

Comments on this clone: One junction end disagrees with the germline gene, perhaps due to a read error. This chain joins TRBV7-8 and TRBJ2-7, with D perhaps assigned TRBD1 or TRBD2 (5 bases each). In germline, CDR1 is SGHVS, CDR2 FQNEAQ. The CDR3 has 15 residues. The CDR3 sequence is CASSLSPRGTSKIDF. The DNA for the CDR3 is TGTGCCAGCAGCTTAAGCCCTAGAGGGACGAGTAAGATTGATTTC.

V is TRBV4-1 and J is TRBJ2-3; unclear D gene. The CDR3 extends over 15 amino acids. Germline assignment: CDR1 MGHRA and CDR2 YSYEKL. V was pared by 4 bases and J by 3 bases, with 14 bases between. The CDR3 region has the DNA TGCGCCAGCAGCCCAGCACGGGTAGTAACAGATACGCAGTATTTT. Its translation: CASSPARVVTDTQYF.

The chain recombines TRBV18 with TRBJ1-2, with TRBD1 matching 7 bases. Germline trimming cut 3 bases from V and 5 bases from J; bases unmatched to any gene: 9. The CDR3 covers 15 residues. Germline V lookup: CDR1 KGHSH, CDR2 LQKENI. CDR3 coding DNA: TGTGCCAGCTCACCTTGGGACAGTTCCTGGTATGGCTACACCTTC. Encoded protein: CASSPWDSSWYGYTF.

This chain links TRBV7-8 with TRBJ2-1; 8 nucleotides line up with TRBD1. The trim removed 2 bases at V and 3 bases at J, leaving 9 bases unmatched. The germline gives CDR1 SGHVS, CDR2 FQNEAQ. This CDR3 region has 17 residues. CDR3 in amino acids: CASSLQSQGALYNEQFF. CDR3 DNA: TGTGCCAGCAGCTTACAAAGTCAGGGGGCTCTCTACAATGAGCAGTTCTTC.

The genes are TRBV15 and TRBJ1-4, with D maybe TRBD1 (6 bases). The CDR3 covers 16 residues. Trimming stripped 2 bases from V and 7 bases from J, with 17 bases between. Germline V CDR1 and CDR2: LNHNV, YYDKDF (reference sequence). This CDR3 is CATSRSPGATSEKLFF. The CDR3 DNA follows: TGTGCCACCAGCAGATCCCCGGGGGCGACCAGTGAAAAACTGTTTTTT.

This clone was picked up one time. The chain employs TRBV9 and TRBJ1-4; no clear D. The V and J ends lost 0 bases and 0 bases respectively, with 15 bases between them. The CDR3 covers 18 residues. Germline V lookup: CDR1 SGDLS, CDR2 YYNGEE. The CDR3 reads CASSVGVGSGSTNEKLFF. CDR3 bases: TGTGCCAGCAGCGTAGGAGTAGGCAGCGGCTCAACTAATGAAAAACTGTTTTTT.

The CDR3 nucleotides read TGTGCCTCCCGTCTGGGATCCACAGATACGCAGTATTTT. This sequence encodes CASRLGSTDTQYF. The chain uses TRBV5-6 and TRBJ2-3; no firm D call. Per the germline V gene, CDR1 is SGHDT and CDR2 is YYEEEE. This CDR3 comprises 13 residues. V was shortened by 10 bases and J by 2 bases, with 14 bases between the two germline ends.

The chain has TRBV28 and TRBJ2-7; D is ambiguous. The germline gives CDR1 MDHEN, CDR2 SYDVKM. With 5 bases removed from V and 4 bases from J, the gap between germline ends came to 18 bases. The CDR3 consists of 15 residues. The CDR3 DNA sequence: TGTGCCAGCAGTCTTAACTCCATGGGCTGGTACGAGCAGTACTTC. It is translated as CASSLNSMGWYEQYF.